The clone carrying this TCR beta chain was seen only once. Its antigen is not identified. Using a J-beta primer mix together with a sample-barcoded 5' primer, a second PCR was run for roughly 7 to 12 cycles. TCRdb called the 5' RACE reads again in MiXCR, with one record for every CDR3 protein. The table has 2 million or so distinct CDR3 sequences, less than 50% seen once. The data stem from a study of blood T cells in healthy people across ages. Findings and caveats of the study: In older individuals, TCR beta diversity per million T cells was lower, falling roughly linearly with age.

The CDR3 has 18 amino acids. Unmatched junction bases numbered 10, after V lost 1 base and J lost 2 bases. Looked up from germline, CDR1 is MGHRA and CDR2 is YSYEKL. V is TRBV4-1 and J is TRBJ2-7, with 11 bases that match TRBD2. Material for sequencing was blood. This clonotype was sampled from a woman aged 40 to 49 in good health. The CDR3 bases are TGCGCCAGCAGCCAAGCCTACCCGGGACTAGCGGAGCCCTACGAGCAGTACTTC. Its translation is CASSQAYPGLAEPYEQYF.